These 9 T cell receptor beta chains were sequenced from one sample in a study of memory CD4+ T cells and cytomegalovirus serostatus (dated by TCRdb to the late 2010s). A FACSAria II was used to sort memory CD4+ T cells, defined as single viable CD3+CD4+CD8-CD45RO+ cells. The library was generated by the immunoSEQ multiplex PCR assay. In TCRdb, the immuneACCESS table is reduced to in-frame sequences with V and J assigned. These tables do not hold every clone; where another copy was compared, an unresolved V gene accounts for under half, and the others remain unexplained. The sample table records roughly 86,000 clones; roughly 80% of these occur just once. The ten top clones hold 3.6% of the sample. Sequencing was performed on memory CD4+ T cells from blood. The origin of the receptors is an adult in good health and CMV-seropositive.

The J gene is TRBJ1-2, the V gene TRBV10-2; TRBD1 matches at 10 bases. The germline V gene has CDR1 WSHSY and CDR2 SAAADI. The V segment lost 6 bases and the J segment 0 bases; nucleotides outside the gene matches: 7. The CDR3 has 16 amino acids. CDR3 sequence: CASRSGTGEANYGYTF. CDR3 DNA: TGCGCCAGCAGATCCGGGACAGGGGAAGCTAACTATGGCTACACCTTC.

The chain couples TRBV10-2 to TRBJ1-2, with D unclear. Germline V lookup: CDR1 WSHSY, CDR2 SAAADI. This CDR3 has 15 residues. V gave up 7 bases and J gave up 7 bases, with 22 bases separating them. The CDR3 sequence: CASTERVSLLGGYTF. CDR3 nucleotides: TGCGCCAGCACCGAAAGAGTCTCCCTCTTGGGTGGCTACACCTTC.

The table lists this clone with a count of one. The chain combines TRBV18 with TRBJ2-3; 8 positions match TRBD2. V lost 5 bases and J lost 6; bases outside the gene matches: 10. CDR3 length: 15 amino acids. From germline, CDR1 is KGHSH and CDR2 LQKENI. In nucleotides, the CDR3 is TGTGCCAGCTCATCGAAAGCGGGAGTCCTTGATACGCAGTATTTT. It translates to CASSSKAGVLDTQYF.

The CDR3 region is CASSNRASTDTQYF. The CDR3 DNA reads as TGTGCCAGCAGCAACAGGGCTAGTACAGATACGCAGTATTTT. The genes are TRBV7-6 and TRBJ2-3; possibly TRBD1 for D (6 bases). Germline V gene data show CDR1 as SGHVS and CDR2 as FNYEAQ. The CDR3 is made up of 14 amino acids. Trimming removed 5 bases at V and 3 bases at J, with 12 bases between.

This clone was detected only a few times. The chain carries TRBV6-5 and TRBJ1-1, with D possibly being TRBD1 (5 bases). Trimming removed 6 bases at V and 0 bases at J, with 14 bases between. The CDR3 has 15 residues. Germline V gene lookup returns CDR1 MNHEY and CDR2 SVGAGI. For the CDR3, the DNA is TGTGCCAGCAGAACTTTGCGGGGCATGAACACTGAAGCTTTCTTT. Translated: CASRTLRGMNTEAFF.

V usage is TRBV19 and J usage is TRBJ2-1; 10 bases line up with TRBD2. CDR1 and CDR2 (germline): LNHDA, SQIVND (reference sequence). V dropped 7 bases and J dropped 9; count of bases not matched to a gene: 15. The CDR3 is 16 amino acids. The CDR3 is CASMGLAGVVSAEQFF. For the CDR3, the DNA is TGTGCCAGTATGGGGCTAGCGGGAGTAGTATCGGCTGAGCAGTTCTTC.

The chain employs TRBV2 and TRBJ1-6; 10 positions match TRBD1. V lost 7 bases, J lost 8 bases, and 8 bases stayed unmatched. The CDR3 consists of 15 residues. Looked up from germline, CDR1 is SNHLY and CDR2 is FYNNEI. CDR3 sequence (DNA): TGTGCCAGCAAGACCGGGACAGGGGTCGATTCACCCCTCCACTTT. The encoded protein is CASKTGTGVDSPLHF.

In nucleotides, the CDR3 is TGTGCCAGCAGGGACTCCGGGGGAGAACGAGATGTTAGGTTCTTC. As protein: CASRDSGGERDVRFF. The chain couples TRBV21-1 to TRBJ2-1; the table assigns TRBD2, which was not confirmed against the DNA. TRBV21-1 is a listed pseudogene. CDR3 size: 15 residues.

The genes are TRBV9 and TRBJ1-2, with 8 nucleotides matching TRBD1. CDR1 is SGDLS, CDR2 YYNGEE, per germline. With V trimmed by 0 bases and J by 4 bases, 11 bases remained unmatched. This CDR3 is built from 17 residues. DNA for the CDR3: TGTGCCAGCAGCGTAGAGGCAGGGGGCCTTGATAGCTATGGCTACACCTTC. Amino acid sequence: CASSVEAGGLDSYGYTF.